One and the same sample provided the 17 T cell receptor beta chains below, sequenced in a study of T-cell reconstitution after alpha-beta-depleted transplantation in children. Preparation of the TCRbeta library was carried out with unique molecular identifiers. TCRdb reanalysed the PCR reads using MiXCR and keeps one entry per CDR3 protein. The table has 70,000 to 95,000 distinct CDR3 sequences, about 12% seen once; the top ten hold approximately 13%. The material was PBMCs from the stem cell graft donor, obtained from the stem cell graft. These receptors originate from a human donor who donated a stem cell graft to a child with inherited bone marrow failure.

CDR3 nucleotide sequence: TGTGCCAGCAGTGAAGGTATTAGCGGGAGCACAGATACGCAGTATTTT. It yields the protein CASSEGISGSTDTQYF. V and J are TRBV2 and TRBJ2-3, with 7 bases fitting TRBD2. V lost 1 base to trimming and J lost 0 bases; unmatched junction nucleotides: 4. The germline gives CDR1 SNHLY, CDR2 FYNNEI. This CDR3 has 16 amino acids. Supplemented by reference TRBV2 and TRBJ2-3, the full variable domain reads EPEVTQTPSHQVTQMGQEVILRCVPISNHLYFYWYRQILGQKVEFLVSFYNNEISEKSEIFDDQFSVERPDGSNFTLKIRSTKLEDSAMYFCASSEGISGSTDTQYFGPGTRLTVL.

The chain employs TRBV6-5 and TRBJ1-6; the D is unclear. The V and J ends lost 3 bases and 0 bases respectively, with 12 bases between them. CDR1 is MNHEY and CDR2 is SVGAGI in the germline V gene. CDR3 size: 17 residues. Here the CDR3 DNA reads TGTGCCAGCAGTTATTCCCCGGAGTTCTCCTATAATTCACCCCTCCACTTT. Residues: CASSYSPEFSYNSPLHF.

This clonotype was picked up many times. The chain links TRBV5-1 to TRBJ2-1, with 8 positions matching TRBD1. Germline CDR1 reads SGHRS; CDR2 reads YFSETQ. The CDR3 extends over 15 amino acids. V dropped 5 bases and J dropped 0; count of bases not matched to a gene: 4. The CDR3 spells CASRTDRGSYNEQFF. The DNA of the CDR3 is TGCGCCAGCAGAACTGACAGGGGCTCCTACAATGAGCAGTTCTTC.

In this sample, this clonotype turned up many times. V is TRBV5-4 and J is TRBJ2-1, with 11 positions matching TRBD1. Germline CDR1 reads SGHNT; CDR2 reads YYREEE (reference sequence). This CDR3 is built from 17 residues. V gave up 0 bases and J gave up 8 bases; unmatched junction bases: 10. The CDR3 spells CASSLVVGDRGGDEQFF. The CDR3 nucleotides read TGTGCCAGCAGCTTGGTGGTGGGGGACAGGGGGGGCGATGAGCAGTTCTTC.

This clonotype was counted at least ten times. The DNA of the CDR3 is TGCGCCAGCAGCTCGACGGGACCCTCCTACGAGCAGTACTTC. This translates into CASSSTGPSYEQYF. This sequence joins TRBV5-1 and TRBJ2-7; D tentatively fits TRBD1 or TRBD2 (5 bases each). The germline V and J ends were trimmed by 3 bases and 0 bases, with 10 bases remaining between them. Germline V CDR1 and CDR2: SGHRS, YFSETQ. The CDR3 is made up of 14 amino acids.

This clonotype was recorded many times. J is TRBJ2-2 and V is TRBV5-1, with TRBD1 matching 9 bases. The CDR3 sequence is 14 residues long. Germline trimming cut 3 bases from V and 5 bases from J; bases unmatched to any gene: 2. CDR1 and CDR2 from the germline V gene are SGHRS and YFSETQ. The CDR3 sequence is CASSSGTGTGELFF. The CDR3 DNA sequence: TGCGCCAGCAGCTCCGGGACAGGGACCGGGGAGCTGTTTTTT.

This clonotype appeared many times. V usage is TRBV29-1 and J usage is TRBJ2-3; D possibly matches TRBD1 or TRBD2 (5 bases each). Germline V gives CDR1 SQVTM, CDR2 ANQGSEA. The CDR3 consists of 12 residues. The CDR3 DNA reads TGCACCTCGGGGCAGGGCCCAGATACGCAGTATTTT. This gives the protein CTSGQGPDTQYF.

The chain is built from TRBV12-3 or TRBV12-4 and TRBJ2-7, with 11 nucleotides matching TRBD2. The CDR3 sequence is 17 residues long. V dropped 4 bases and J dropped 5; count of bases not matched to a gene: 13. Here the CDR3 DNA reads TGTGCCAGCAGTTATACCCTTACTAGCGGGGGAGTGCACGAGCAGTACTTC. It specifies CASSYTLTSGGVHEQYF.

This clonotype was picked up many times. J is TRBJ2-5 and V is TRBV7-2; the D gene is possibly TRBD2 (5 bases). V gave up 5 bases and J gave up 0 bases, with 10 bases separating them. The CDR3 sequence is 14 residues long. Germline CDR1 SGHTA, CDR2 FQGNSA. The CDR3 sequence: CASSPNGDQETQYF. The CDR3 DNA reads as TGTGCCAGCAGCCCCAACGGGGACCAAGAGACCCAGTACTTC.

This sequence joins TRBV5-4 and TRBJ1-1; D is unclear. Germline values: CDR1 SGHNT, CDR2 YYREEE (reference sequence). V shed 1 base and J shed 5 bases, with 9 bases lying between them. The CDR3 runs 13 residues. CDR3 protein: CASSLWAGTEAFF. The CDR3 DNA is TGTGCCAGCAGCTTGTGGGCGGGGACTGAAGCTTTCTTT.

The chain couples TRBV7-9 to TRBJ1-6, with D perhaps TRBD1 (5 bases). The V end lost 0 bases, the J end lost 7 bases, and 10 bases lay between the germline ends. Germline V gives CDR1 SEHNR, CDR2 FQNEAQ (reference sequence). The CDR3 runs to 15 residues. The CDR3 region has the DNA TGTGCCAGCAGCTTAGCCCGGGGGAACAATTCACCCCTCCACTTT. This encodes CASSLARGNNSPLHF.

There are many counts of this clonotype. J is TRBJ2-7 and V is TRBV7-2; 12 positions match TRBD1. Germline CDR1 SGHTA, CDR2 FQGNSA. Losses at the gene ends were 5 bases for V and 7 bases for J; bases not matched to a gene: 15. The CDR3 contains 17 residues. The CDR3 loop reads CASSPYKIRDRGLEQYF. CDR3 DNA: TGTGCCAGCAGCCCCTATAAGATTCGGGACAGGGGGCTTGAGCAGTACTTC.

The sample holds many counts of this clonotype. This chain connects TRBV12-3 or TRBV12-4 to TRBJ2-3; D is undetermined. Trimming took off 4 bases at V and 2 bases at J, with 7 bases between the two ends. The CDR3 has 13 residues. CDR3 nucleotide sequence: TGTGCCAGCAGTTGGTACCACACAGATACGCAGTATTTT. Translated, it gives CASSWYHTDTQYF.

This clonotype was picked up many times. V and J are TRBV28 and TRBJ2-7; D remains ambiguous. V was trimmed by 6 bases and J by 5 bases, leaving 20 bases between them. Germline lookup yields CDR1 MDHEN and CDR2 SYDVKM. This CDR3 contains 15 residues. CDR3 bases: TGTGCCAGCAGCCCTTATGGGGATCCGGCCAACGAGCAGTACTTC. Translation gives CASSPYGDPANEQYF. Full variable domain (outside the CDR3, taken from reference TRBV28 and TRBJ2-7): DVKVTQSSRYLVKRTGEKVFLECVQDMDHENMFWYRQDPGLGLRLIYFSYDVKMKEKGDIPEGYSVSREKKERFSLILESASTNQTSMYLCASSPYGDPANEQYFGPGTRLTVT.

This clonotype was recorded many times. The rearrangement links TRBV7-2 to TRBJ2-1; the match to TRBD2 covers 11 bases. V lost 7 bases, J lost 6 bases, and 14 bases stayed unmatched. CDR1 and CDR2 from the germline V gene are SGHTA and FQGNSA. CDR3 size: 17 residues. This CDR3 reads CASTQRASGRRGNEQFF. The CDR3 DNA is TGTGCCAGCACCCAAAGGGCTAGCGGGAGGAGGGGCAATGAGCAGTTCTTC.

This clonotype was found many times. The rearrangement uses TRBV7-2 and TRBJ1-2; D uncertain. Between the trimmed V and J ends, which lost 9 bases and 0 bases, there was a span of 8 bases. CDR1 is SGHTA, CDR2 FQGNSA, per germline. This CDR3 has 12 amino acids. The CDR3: CASSSTNYGYTF. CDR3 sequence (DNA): TGTGCCAGTTCTTCTACTAACTATGGCTACACCTTC.

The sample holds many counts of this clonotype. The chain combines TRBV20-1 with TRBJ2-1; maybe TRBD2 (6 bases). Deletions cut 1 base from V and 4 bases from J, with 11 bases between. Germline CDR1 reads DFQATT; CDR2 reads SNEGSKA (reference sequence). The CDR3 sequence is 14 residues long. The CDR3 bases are TGCAGTGCTAGAGCCGGGACTGGGTACAATGAGCAGTTCTTC. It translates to CSARAGTGYNEQFF.